The present T cell receptor beta chain was sequenced within a study of blood T cell repertoires in COVID-19. As for the study in general: T cells, B-cell-depleted T cells, or PBMCs provided the cDNA or gDNA that served as material.

As handled by the study authors: Reference gene primer amplification gave nucleated cell count estimates. Clones were sequenced by immunoSEQ multiplex PCR, and TCRdb holds only the in-frame ones, with some missing. V, J and clone size reflect that table, while D and trimming were determined from the DNA. Of 180,000 or so clones in the sample, around 85% were seen once. Assignment of participants to cohorts was predicated upon participant-reported clinical history. The recovered donors of Cohort 3 showed two negative PCRs, clearance, or symptom resolution. Per the germline V gene, CDR1 is SGHTA and CDR2 is FQGNSA. There are 14 residues in the CDR3. V was clipped by 1 base and J by 2 bases; unmatched bases: 2.

This chain uses TRBV7-2 with TRBJ2-7; 7 bases align to TRBD1. The material sequenced was PBMCs or T cells enriched from blood (not recorded which). This sequence was found in a man in his forties who had recovered from COVID-19. CDR3 nucleotide sequence: TGTGCCAGCAGCTTAGGACAGGGCGCCTACGAGCAGTACTTC. This encodes CASSLGQGAYEQYF.